Given below is one T cell receptor beta chain in context. As yet, its antigen is unknown. Germline values: CDR1 MNHEY, CDR2 SVGAGI. The CDR3 covers 12 residues. V lost 5 bases and J lost 5, with 9 bases in between. These data come from a study of T cell responses to AZD1222 COVID-19 vaccine. The study's findings and limits: At baseline, seropositivity was found in only a handful of AZD1222 recipients. Across the whole spike, CD4 TCRs peaked at regions 160-218 and 743-854.

Sequencing used immunoSEQ multiplex PCR; TCRdb keeps in-frame clones, though not all of them. This sample has 70,000 to 75,000 clones, with less than 85% found just once. This clonotype originated in an adult who received the AZD1222 COVID-19 vaccine. This specimen was peripheral blood, taken 28 days after the second AZD1222 dose. V usage is TRBV6-5 and J usage is TRBJ2-5, with unresolved D. The CDR3 loop reads CASSPISETQYF. The CDR3 nucleotides are TGTGCCAGCAGTCCAATCTCGGAGACCCAGTACTTC.